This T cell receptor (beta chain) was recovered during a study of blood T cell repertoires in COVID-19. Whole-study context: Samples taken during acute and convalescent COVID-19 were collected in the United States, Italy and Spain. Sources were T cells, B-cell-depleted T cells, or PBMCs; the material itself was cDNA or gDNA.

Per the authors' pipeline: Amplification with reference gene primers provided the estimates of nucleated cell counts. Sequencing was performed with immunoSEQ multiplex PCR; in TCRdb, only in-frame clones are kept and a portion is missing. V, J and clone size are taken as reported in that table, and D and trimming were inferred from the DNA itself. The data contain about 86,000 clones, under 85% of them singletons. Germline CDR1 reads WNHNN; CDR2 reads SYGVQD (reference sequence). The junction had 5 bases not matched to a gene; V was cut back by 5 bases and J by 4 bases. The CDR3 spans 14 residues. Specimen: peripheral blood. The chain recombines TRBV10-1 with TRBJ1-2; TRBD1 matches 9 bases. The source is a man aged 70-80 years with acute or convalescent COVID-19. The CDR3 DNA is TGCGCCAGCAGTCACAGGGGGCCCCGCTATGGCTACACCTTC. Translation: CASSHRGPRYGYTF.